Reported below is one T cell receptor (beta chain). The ends were cut back, 3 bases at V and 9 bases at J, with 13 bases in the middle. The CDR3 is made up of 14 amino acids. Germline CDR1 and CDR2: SGHRS and YFSETQ. The data originate from a study of blood T cell repertoires in COVID-19. In the study overall: COVID-19 samples, acute and convalescent, were from the United States, Italy and Spain.

The authors' processing: Reference gene primer amplification in the assay estimated nucleated cell counts. TCRdb's table, derived via immunoSEQ multiplex PCR, lists solely in-frame clones and lacks some. V and J calls and clone size follow that table, whereas D and trimming were derived from the DNA. The sample holds about 120,000 clones; 88% are singletons and the top ten take more than 0.9%. The sample taken for sequencing was peripheral blood. The clonotype comes from a woman of 80 years or more with acute or convalescent COVID-19. The V and J genes are TRBV5-1 and TRBJ1-6; D is perhaps TRBD1 (5 bases). In DNA form, the CDR3 reads TGCGCCAGCAGCTCGGACATCGCTTCTTCACCCCTCCACTTT. Encoded protein: CASSSDIASSPLHF.